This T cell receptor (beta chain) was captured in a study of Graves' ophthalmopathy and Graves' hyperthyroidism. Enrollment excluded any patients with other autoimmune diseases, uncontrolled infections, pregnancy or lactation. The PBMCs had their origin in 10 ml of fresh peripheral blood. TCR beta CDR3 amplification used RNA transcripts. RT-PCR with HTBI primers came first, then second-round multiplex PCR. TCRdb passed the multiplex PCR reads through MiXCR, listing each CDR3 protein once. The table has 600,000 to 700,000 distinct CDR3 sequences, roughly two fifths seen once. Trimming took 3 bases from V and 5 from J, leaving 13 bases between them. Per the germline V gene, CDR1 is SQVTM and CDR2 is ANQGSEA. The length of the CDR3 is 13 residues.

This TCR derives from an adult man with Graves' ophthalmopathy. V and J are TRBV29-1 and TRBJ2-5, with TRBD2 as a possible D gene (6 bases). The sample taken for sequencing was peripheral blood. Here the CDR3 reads CSVERRGVETQYF. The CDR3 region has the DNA TGCAGCGTTGAGAGGCGGGGCGTGGAGACCCAGTACTTC.